Given below is one TCR beta chain in context. Its antigen is unidentified. This sample is part of a study of cytomegalovirus exposure and HLA in healthy donors. Across the whole study: Earlier, 100 million or so unique TCR beta sequences were recovered from about 200 million T cells by an analysis.

Whole-study findings and limits: Later work showed greater clonal expansion in HLA-associated TCR beta chains than in equally common others. The later analysis indicated that the majority of CMV-associated TCR beta chains appeared HLA-restricted. What a later analysis reportedly showed was that an Asian-associated ancestry cluster had fewer N-insertions than the roughly 700-donor mean.

Germline CDR1 and CDR2: LNHDA and SQIVND (reference sequence). The CDR3 runs 15 residues. The J segment lost 15 bases and the V segment lost 9 bases, leaving 18 bases of the junction unmatched. PCR was performed using 60 Vbeta and 13 Jbeta primers. Profiling relied on immunoSEQ multiplex PCR, and the TCRdb table lists in-frame clones only, not all of them. The data contain 150,000 to 200,000 clones, 70% to 90% of them singletons. The V gene is TRBV19, the J gene TRBJ2-1; 12 positions match TRBD2. Input material: PBMCs. This clonotype was obtained from a man younger than 35 in good health and CMV-seropositive. The CDR3 bases are TGTGCCAGCCTAAAACTAGCGGGGGGCCCCCCTGAGGTGTTCTTC. It codes for CASLKLAGGPPEVFF.